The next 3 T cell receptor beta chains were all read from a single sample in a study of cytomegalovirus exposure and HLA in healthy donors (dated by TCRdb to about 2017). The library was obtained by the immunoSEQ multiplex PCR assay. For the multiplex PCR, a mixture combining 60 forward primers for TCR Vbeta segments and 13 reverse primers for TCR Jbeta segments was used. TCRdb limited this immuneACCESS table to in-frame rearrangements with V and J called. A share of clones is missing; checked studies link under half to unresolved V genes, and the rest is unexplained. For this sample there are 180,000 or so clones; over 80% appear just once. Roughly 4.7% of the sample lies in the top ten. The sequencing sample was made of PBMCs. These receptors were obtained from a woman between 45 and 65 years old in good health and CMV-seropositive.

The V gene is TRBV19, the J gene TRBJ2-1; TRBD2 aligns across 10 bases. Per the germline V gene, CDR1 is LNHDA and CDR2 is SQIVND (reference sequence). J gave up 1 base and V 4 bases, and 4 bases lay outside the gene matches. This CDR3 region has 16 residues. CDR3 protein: CASSRGLAYSYNEQFF. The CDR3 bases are TGTGCCAGTAGTAGGGGACTAGCGTATTCCTACAATGAGCAGTTCTTC.

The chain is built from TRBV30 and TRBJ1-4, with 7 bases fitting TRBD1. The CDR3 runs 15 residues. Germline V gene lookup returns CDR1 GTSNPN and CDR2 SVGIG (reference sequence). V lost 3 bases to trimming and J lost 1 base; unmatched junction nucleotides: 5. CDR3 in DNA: TGTGCCTGGAGCGATCCAGGGGGAACTAATGAAAAACTGTTTTTT. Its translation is CAWSDPGGTNEKLFF.

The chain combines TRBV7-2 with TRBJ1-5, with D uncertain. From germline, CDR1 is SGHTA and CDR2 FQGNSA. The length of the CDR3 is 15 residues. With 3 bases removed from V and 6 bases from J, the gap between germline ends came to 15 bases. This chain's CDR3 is CASSLSRGVSQPQHF. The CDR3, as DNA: TGTGCCAGCAGCTTGTCCAGAGGCGTTAGTCAGCCCCAGCATTTT. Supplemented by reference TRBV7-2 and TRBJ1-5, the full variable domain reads GAGVSQSPSNKVTEKGKDVELRCDPISGHTALYWYRQSLGQGLEFLIYFQGNSAPDKSGLPSDRFSAERTGGSVSTLTIQRTQQEDSAVYLCASSLSRGVSQPQHFGDGTRLSIL.